The 26 T cell receptor beta chains in this list originate from one sample, sequenced in a study of shared clonotypes between healthy human individuals (dated by TCRdb to the early 2020s). Libraries were prepared through the immunoSEQ multiplex PCR assay. In TCRdb, the immuneACCESS table is reduced to in-frame sequences with V and J assigned. These tables do not hold every clone; where another copy was compared, an unresolved V gene accounts for under half, and the others remain unexplained. In this sample the table shows 490,000 or so clones, around 79% of which occur a single time. Together, the top ten hold about an eighth of the sample. The sequencing input was PBMCs. These receptors all come from a woman in her thirties or forties in good health. Some clones in this sample may be carry-over from other donors' samples.

The chain couples TRBV20-1 to TRBJ2-7; D remains unclear. Trimming pared 3 bases from V and 6 bases from J, leaving 9 bases between. This CDR3 has 11 amino acids. Germline V lookup: CDR1 DFQATT, CDR2 SNEGSKA (reference sequence). The DNA of the CDR3 is TGCAGTGCTAGTGTTGAGAGCGAGCAGTACTTC. Protein: CSASVESEQYF.

V usage is TRBV11-3 and J usage is TRBJ2-1; D possibly corresponds to TRBD2 (6 bases). CDR1 SGHNT and CDR2 YENEEA come from the germline V gene. The ends were cut back, 1 base at V and 9 bases at J, with 10 bases in the middle. There are 13 residues in the CDR3. The CDR3 loop is CASSLGRGGEQFF. In DNA form, the CDR3 reads TGTGCCAGCAGCTTAGGTAGGGGAGGTGAGCAGTTCTTC.

This chain uses TRBV5-1 with TRBJ1-1; TRBD1 agrees at 8 bases. CDR1 SGHRS and CDR2 YFSETQ come from the germline V gene. The J segment lost 7 bases and the V segment lost 0 bases, leaving 8 bases of the junction unmatched. The CDR3 runs 15 residues. DNA of the CDR3: TGCGCCAGCAGCTTGGTGCCAGGGGGCGAGGGTGAAGCTTTCTTT. It encodes CASSLVPGGEGEAFF.

This chain uses TRBV7-9 with TRBJ1-1; tentatively, D is TRBD1 (5 bases). The CDR3 is 14 amino acids. V lost 2 bases and J lost 3, with 10 bases in between. The germline gives CDR1 SEHNR, CDR2 FQNEAQ (reference sequence). CDR3 region: CASSLYGTDTEAFF. The DNA of the CDR3 is TGTGCCAGCAGCTTATACGGGACGGACACTGAAGCTTTCTTT. Full variable domain (missing parts from reference TRBV7-9 and TRBJ1-1): DTGVSQNPRHKITKRGQNVTFRCDPISEHNRLYWYRQTLGQGPEFLTYFQNEAQLEKSRLLSDRFSAERPKGSFSTLEIQRTEQGDSAMYLCASSLYGTDTEAFFGQGTRLTVV.

V usage is TRBV6-1 and J usage is TRBJ2-1; 8 bases fit TRBD2. The CDR3 runs 14 residues. Germline V CDR1 and CDR2: MNHNS, SASEGT. V gave up 4 bases and J gave up 7 bases; unmatched junction bases: 6. The CDR3, as DNA: TGTGCCAGCAGTGGCTGGCGGGAGGCGAATGAGCAGTTCTTC. The encoded protein is CASSGWREANEQFF.

As regards this clone: Mismatch with germline at one junction end may stem from a read error. J is TRBJ2-1 and V is TRBV7-7; D is uncertain. Germline-derived CDR1 and CDR2 are SSHAT and FNYEAQ (reference sequence). CDR3 length equals 13 residues. CDR3 sequence reads: CASSLERYNEQFF. For the CDR3, the DNA is TGTGCTAGCAGCTTAGAGAGGTACAATGAGCAGTTCTTC.

The DNA of the CDR3 is TGCGCCAGCACCGACAGGGGTTCGAACACCGGGGAGCTGTTTTTT. Translating it yields CASTDRGSNTGELFF. The chain carries TRBV5-1 and TRBJ2-2, with 8 bases matching TRBD1. J gave up 0 bases and V 6 bases, and 4 bases lay outside the gene matches. Germline assignment: CDR1 SGHRS and CDR2 YFSETQ. The length of the CDR3 is 15 residues.

The chain employs TRBV5-1 and TRBJ1-5; D might be TRBD1 (5 bases). This CDR3 region has 15 residues. V lost 0 bases, J lost 1 base, and 8 bases lay in between. CDR1 is SGHRS, CDR2 YFSETQ, per germline. The CDR3 loop reads CASSLGDWSNQPQHF. For the CDR3, the DNA is TGCGCCAGCAGCTTGGGGGACTGGAGCAATCAGCCCCAGCATTTT.

This clone has only a few counts. The same CDR3 also results from other DNA sequences found in this sample. The chain recombines TRBV5-1 with TRBJ2-2; a possible D gene is TRBD2 (5 bases). The V and J ends lost 4 bases and 4 bases respectively, with 5 bases between them. Germline V gene lookup returns CDR1 SGHRS and CDR2 YFSETQ. The CDR3 is made up of 12 amino acids. This CDR3 reads CASSEGTGELFF. In DNA form, the CDR3 reads TGCGCCAGCAGCGAGGGCACCGGGGAGCTGTTTTTT.

The V and J genes are TRBV29-1 and TRBJ2-3; D perhaps matches TRBD2 (7 bases). The CDR3 loop spans 11 amino acids. V shed 0 bases and J shed 10 bases, with 8 bases lying between them. Germline V CDR1 and CDR2: SQVTM, ANQGSEA. CDR3: CSVEEGGPQYF. DNA of the CDR3: TGCAGCGTTGAAGAGGGGGGGCCGCAGTATTTT.

The rearrangement joins TRBV18 to TRBJ1-1; TRBD1 might be the D (6 bases). CDR1 is KGHSH, CDR2 LQKENI, per germline. There are 14 residues in the CDR3. Trimming took 3 bases from V and 3 from J, leaving 11 bases between them. CDR3 nucleotides: TGTGCCAGCTCACCGGGGGGGCGCGACACTGAAGCTTTCTTT. Its protein product is CASSPGGRDTEAFF.

In its sample, this clone was seen once. The chain links TRBV27 to TRBJ2-1; 13 bases map to TRBD2. The trim removed 1 base at V and 6 bases at J, leaving 3 bases unmatched. The CDR3 consists of 16 residues. Per germline, CDR1 MNHEY and CDR2 SMNVEV (reference sequence). CDR3 amino acids: CASSLFTSGRGNEQFF. The DNA for the CDR3 is TGTGCCAGCAGTTTATTCACTAGCGGGAGGGGCAATGAGCAGTTCTTC.

Worth noting for this clone: This likely stems from a read error, as it lies one base from a far larger clone. The sample has other DNA sequences that encode this CDR3 too. This chain links TRBV11-2 with TRBJ2-3; D uncertain. Per germline, CDR1 SGHAT and CDR2 FQNNGV. The CDR3 length is 13 residues. The CDR3 DNA reads TGCGCCAGCAGCTTACTGGGCACAGATACGCAGTATTTT. Translated: CASSLLGTDTQYF.

J is TRBJ2-1 and V is TRBV25-1; D possibly corresponds to TRBD2 (6 bases). This CDR3 comprises 15 residues. Trimming took 2 bases from V and 2 from J, leaving 10 bases between them. Germline lookup yields CDR1 MGHDK and CDR2 SYGVNS. CDR3 loop: CASSERGSPYNEQFF. CDR3 DNA: TGTGCCAGCAGTGAACGGGGGTCCCCCTACAATGAGCAGTTCTTC.

The chain carries TRBV30 and TRBJ2-5; a possible D gene is TRBD2 (6 bases). The last part of the DNA fits TRBJ2-7 better; the J call may be wrong. The CDR3 spans 14 residues. Germline-derived CDR1 and CDR2 are GTSNPN and SVGIG (reference sequence). The CDR3 sequence is CAWSAVSGTYEQYF. The CDR3 bases are TGTGCCTGGAGTGCAGTTAGCGGCACCTACGAGCAGTACTTC.

About this clone itself: A far larger clone lies a single base away; this is likely a read error. The identical CDR3 is also encoded by other nucleotide sequences in the sample. The chain employs TRBV2 and TRBJ1-5, with no clear D. The germline CDR1 and CDR2 sequences are SNHLY and FYNNEI. This CDR3 has 15 amino acids. The CDR3 here is CASRYKEGFDQPQHF. CDR3 DNA sequence: TGTGCCAGCAGGTACAAGGAAGGGTTTGATCAGCCTCAGCATTTT.

Comments on this clone: The likely explanation is a read error, given a far larger clone one base away. The V gene is TRBV2, the J gene TRBJ1-3; D ambiguous. This CDR3 contains 14 residues. CDR1 and CDR2 (germline): SNHLY, FYNNEI. This CDR3 reads CARSVGGPGNTIYF. The DNA of the CDR3 is TGTGCCAGGAGTGTCGGAGGGCCTGGAAACACCATATATTTT.

The rearrangement joins TRBV7-9 to TRBJ2-2; the D is unclear. The germline gives CDR1 SEHNR, CDR2 FQNEAQ (reference sequence). This CDR3 has 12 residues. The V gene lost 7 bases and the J gene lost 3 bases, with 6 bases spanning the gap. The CDR3 DNA reads as TGTGCCAGCACCTCGGACACCGGGGAGCTGTTTTTT. Protein: CASTSDTGELFF. The complete variable domain, with remaining parts taken from reference TRBV7-9 and TRBJ2-2, reads DTGVSQNPRHKITKRGQNVTFRCDPISEHNRLYWYRQTLGQGPEFLTYFQNEAQLEKSRLLSDRFSAERPKGSFSTLEIQRTEQGDSAMYLCASTSDTGELFFGEGSRLTVL.

J is TRBJ2-5 and V is TRBV11-2, with TRBD2 matching over 7 bases. Germline loops: CDR1 SGHAT, CDR2 FQNNGV. Trimming took 1 base from V and 4 from J; bases not matched to a gene: 6. The CDR3 has 15 residues. The chain's CDR3 is CASSLVAGRGETQYF. The CDR3, as DNA: TGTGCCAGCAGCTTAGTAGCGGGCCGGGGAGAGACCCAGTACTTC. Looking up the rest from reference TRBV11-2 and TRBJ2-5 gives the full variable domain: EAGVAQSPRYKIIEKRQSVAFWCNPISGHATLYWYQQILGQGPKLLIQFQNNGVVDDSQLPKDRFSAERLKGVDSTLKIQPAKLEDSAVYLCASSLVAGRGETQYFGPGTRLLVL.

This rearrangement joins TRBV5-1 to TRBJ1-3, with D perhaps matching TRBD1 (6 bases). The V and J ends lost 4 bases and 3 bases respectively, with 17 bases between them. Germline CDR1 SGHRS, CDR2 YFSETQ. The CDR3 is made up of 16 amino acids. CDR3 bases: TGCGCCAGCAGCACCGACATGGGGGCCTATGGAAACACCATATATTTT. Protein: CASSTDMGAYGNTIYF. The full variable domain, completed using reference TRBV5-1 and TRBJ1-3, is KAGVTQTPRYLIKTRGQQVTLSCSPISGHRSVSWYQQTPGQGLQFLFEYFSETQRNKGNFPGRFSGRQFSNSRSEMNVSTLELGDSALYLCASSTDMGAYGNTIYFGEGSWLTVV.

This chain's CDR3 is CASSLGGSLETQYF. CDR3 sequence (DNA): TGTGCCAGCAGCTTAGGGGGTAGTCTAGAGACCCAGTACTTC. The chain has TRBV7-7 and TRBJ2-5, with D uncertain. Trimming stripped 1 base from V and 4 bases from J, with 10 bases between. This CDR3 is 14 amino acids long. Germline CDR1 is SSHAT and CDR2 is FNYEAQ (reference sequence).

This chain joins TRBV11-3 and TRBJ2-3, with 11 bases fitting TRBD2. V was clipped by 5 bases and J by 3 bases; unmatched bases: 10. The V gene's germline CDR1 is SGHNT and CDR2 YENEEA. The CDR3 contains 17 residues. Here the CDR3 reads CASSPGTSGPGTDTQYF. CDR3 coding DNA: TGTGCCAGCAGCCCAGGGACTAGCGGCCCTGGGACAGATACGCAGTATTTT.

The chain employs TRBV18 and TRBJ2-3; TRBD2 matches at 11 bases. The V gene's germline CDR1 is KGHSH and CDR2 LQKENI. Germline trimming cut 3 bases from V and 4 bases from J; bases unmatched to any gene: 6. The CDR3 totals 16 residues. CDR3 nucleotide sequence: TGTGCCAGCTCACCGGTAGCGGGAGGGCCATCAGATACGCAGTATTTT. Its translation: CASSPVAGGPSDTQYF.

This clone was observed a single time. In the same sample, other DNA sequences code for this CDR3. The rearrangement uses TRBV29-1 and TRBJ2-3; TRBD2 might be the D (5 bases). The CDR3 sequence is 13 residues long. Germline assignment: CDR1 SQVTM and CDR2 ANQGSEA. Trimming pared 4 bases from V and 2 bases from J, leaving 10 bases between. CDR3 sequence reads: CSVASGTTDTQYF. CDR3 in DNA: TGCAGCGTTGCGAGCGGAACCACAGATACGCAGTATTTT.

V is TRBV5-1 and J is TRBJ2-7, with 13 bases identical to TRBD2. V gave up 4 bases and J gave up 9 bases; unmatched junction bases: 7. Germline-derived CDR1 and CDR2 are SGHRS and YFSETQ. The CDR3 covers 14 residues. The CDR3 loop is CASSGGLAGEGQYF. CDR3 sequence (DNA): TGCGCCAGCAGCGGCGGACTAGCGGGAGAAGGGCAGTACTTC. The full variable domain, completed using reference TRBV5-1 and TRBJ2-7, is KAGVTQTPRYLIKTRGQQVTLSCSPISGHRSVSWYQQTPGQGLQFLFEYFSETQRNKGNFPGRFSGRQFSNSRSEMNVSTLELGDSALYLCASSGGLAGEGQYFGPGTRLTVT.

This clone occurred a few times. This chain links TRBV15 with TRBJ2-7, with TRBD2 matching 7 bases. This CDR3 is built from 14 residues. J was trimmed by 2 bases and V by 3 bases; bases with no gene match: 4. The germline V gene encodes CDR1 LNHNV and CDR2 YYDKDF (reference sequence). The CDR3: CATSRVAGAYEQYF. CDR3 bases: TGTGCCACCAGCAGGGTAGCGGGTGCCTACGAGCAGTACTTC.